These T cell receptor beta chains were read from a single sample in a study of human T cells and chemical hapten exposure. Via MiXCR, TCRdb re-called the RACE reads, giving one row per CDR3 protein. This table holds approximately 80,000 distinct CDR3 sequences, 10% found once. The sequences come from whole blood, collected in connection with sensitization to the hapten diphenylcyclopropenone (DPC). The receptors originated from a woman between 25 and 40 years old with alopecia areata. Some clones in this sample may be carry-over from other donors' samples. Each CDR3 is given with its conserved first and last residue. Fields, in order: CDR3 length, V gene, J gene, clone size, D gene, CDR3 DNA, CDR3 protein. D genes are given only for firm matches. Clone size appears in some rows only: once, few, many, or a class for an expanded clone.

15	TRBV2	TRBJ1-4	many	.	TGTGCCAGCAGCGATGCGGGACGGATTAATGAAAAACTGTTTTTT	CASSDAGRINEKLFF
13	TRBV10-3	TRBJ1-5	many	.	TGTGCCATCAGTGGACAGATCAATCAGCCCCAGCATTTT	CAISGQINQPQHF
15	TRBV7-3	TRBJ2-6	few	.	TGTGCCAGCAGCTTAACTCGTTCTGGGGCCAACGTCCTGACTTTC	CASSLTRSGANVLTF
15	TRBV28	TRBJ1-2	many	TRBD1	TGTGCCAGCAGTCCCCCGGGCAGGGGGGTTTTTGGCTACACCTTC	CASSPPGRGVFGYTF
14	TRBV7-9	TRBJ2-3	many	.	TGTGCCAGCAGCTTGGGGCAGTACACAGATACGCAGTATTTT	CASSLGQYTDTQYF
15	TRBV7-2	TRBJ2-5	.	.	TGTGCCAGCAGCTTAGTAAGGACGGGGCAAGAGACCCAGTACTTC	CASSLVRTGQETQYF
14	TRBV5-1	TRBJ2-3	many	TRBD2	TGCGCCACTAGGCTAGCGGGCAGCACAGATACGCAGTATTTT	CATRLAGSTDTQYF
14	TRBV6-2/TRBV6-3	TRBJ1-5	many	.	TGTGCCAGCAACCGGGGTATTGGCAATCAGCCCCAGCATTTT	CASNRGIGNQPQHF
14	TRBV7-6	TRBJ2-7	few	.	TGTGCCAGCAGCTTAAAACAGCTATCCTACGAGCAGTACTTC	CASSLKQLSYEQYF
13	TRBV28	TRBJ1-1	.	TRBD1	TGTGCCAGCAGACGGGACAGGTTCAACGAAGCTTTCTTT	CASRRDRFNEAFF
13	TRBV28	TRBJ1-2	many	TRBD1	TGTGCCAGCAGGACTACAGGGGCTCTAGGCTACACCTTC	CASRTTGALGYTF
14	TRBV11-1	TRBJ2-3	few	TRBD2	TGTGCCAGCAGCTTAGGAGCGGGGGCAGATACGCAGTATTTT	CASSLGAGADTQYF
12	TRBV5-6	TRBJ2-7	few	TRBD2	TGTGCCAGCAGCTCAAGCGGGGTTCCGCAGTACTTC	CASSSSGVPQYF
14	TRBV11-2	TRBJ2-4	many	.	TGTGCCAGCAGCTTTGACATCCCCTCGGACATTCAGTACTTC	CASSFDIPSDIQYF
15	TRBV7-2	TRBJ2-5	.	.	TGTGCCAGCAGCTTTGGGGTGGGCGATCAAGAGACCCAGTACTTC	CASSFGVGDQETQYF
13	TRBV30	TRBJ1-2	many	.	TGTGCCTGGAGTGGCCCAGGGAGCTTTCGCTACACCTTC	CAWSGPGSFRYTF
13	TRBV28	TRBJ2-5	few	.	TGTGCCGGCCAGAACGGGGGAACAGAGACCCAGTACTTC	CAGQNGGTETQYF
20	TRBV21-1	TRBJ2-4	few	.	TGTGCCAGCAGCACCCAGCGGGCTAGCGGGGTGGGTCTAGCCAAAAACATTCAGTACTTC	CASSTQRASGVGLAKNIQYF
13	TRBV6-1	TRBJ2-3	many	.	TGTGCCAGCAGTTCCGGCCCAGGGGATACGCAGTATTTT	CASSSGPGDTQYF
14	TRBV20-1	TRBJ2-2	many	TRBD2	TGCAGTGCTAGAGCTAGCGGTAACACCGGGGAGCTGTTTTTT	CSARASGNTGELFF
15	TRBV7-8	TRBJ2-7	many	.	TGTGCCAGCAGCTTATCAACTCCGGGGGCCTCCGAGCAGTACTTC	CASSLSTPGASEQYF
13	TRBV14	TRBJ2-5	many	TRBD2	TGTGCCAGCGGCATAGCGGGAGAAGAGACCCAGTACTTC	CASGIAGEETQYF
16	TRBV7-9	TRBJ2-1	few	TRBD2	TGTGCCAGCAGCCCATACGGGCTAGCGGGAAAGGGTGAGCAGTTCTTC	CASSPYGLAGKGEQFF
11	TRBV10-3	TRBJ2-5	many	.	TGTGCCATCGGACGGCAAGAGACCCAGTACTTC	CAIGRQETQYF
18	TRBV5-1	TRBJ2-6	many	.	TGCGCCAGCAGCTTGGACGCCAGTTCGCTCTCTGGGGCCAACGTCCTGACTTTC	CASSLDASSLSGANVLTF
14	TRBV2	TRBJ2-1	.	TRBD2	TGTGCCAGCGAGGGACTAGCGGGAGTTTATGAGCAGTTCTTC	CASEGLAGVYEQFF
15	TRBV6-1	TRBJ2-1	.	.	TGTGCCAGCAGTTCAGTACAGGGCTCCTACAATGAGCAGTTCTTC	CASSSVQGSYNEQFF